Reported below is one T cell receptor beta chain. These data originate in a study of molecular identifiers for immune sequencing clone quantification. MiXCR, run by TCRdb on the PCR reads, gives a single entry per CDR3 protein. The data contain more than 300,000 distinct CDR3 sequences, about a fifth of them seen just once; the ten biggest clones take up 0.7% to 0.9%. This CDR3 has 14 residues. CDR1 and CDR2 (germline): MDHEN, SYDVKM. V was cut by 3 bases and J by 9 bases, with 17 bases left in between. What was sequenced was naive CD8+ T cells from blood, with Jurkat cell RNA spiked in. The sample's subset: FACS-sorted CD8+CD4-CCR7+CD45RA+ naive T cells. The receptor was derived from a human donor in good health. Some libraries in this study had Jurkat cell RNA spiked in. V gene TRBV28 combines with J gene TRBJ2-5; D assignment may be TRBD1 or TRBD2 (6 bases each). CDR3 in DNA: TGTGCCAGCAGTTTGCAGGGGTCAGGGGAGGCCCAGTACTTC. This gives the protein CASSLQGSGEAQYF.